These 27 T cell receptor beta chains were all obtained from the same sample, sequenced in a study of control samples from healthy donors and cancer patients. The data were produced by immunoSEQ multiplex PCR, yet TCRdb's version contains in-frame clones alone and is incomplete. The sample has around 110,000 clones, 75% to 90% seen once. The sequencing input was PBMCs. Receptors were obtained from a woman in her forties or fifties with colorectal cancer.

The CDR3 DNA follows: TGTGCCAGCAGCTTTGTGATAGCGGGGGCGACCTACGAGCAGTACTTC. Protein: CASSFVIAGATYEQYF. The chain has TRBV5-5 and TRBJ2-7, with 9 nucleotides matching TRBD2. Germline CDR1 reads SGHKS; CDR2 reads YYEKEE (reference sequence). The CDR3 is 16 residues long. The trim removed 2 bases at V and 2 bases at J, leaving 8 bases unmatched. Combining the CDR3 with reference TRBV5-5 and TRBJ2-7 gives the whole variable domain DAGVTQSPTHLIKTRGQQVTLRCSPISGHKSVSWYQQVLGQGPQFIFQYYEKEERGRGNFPDRFSARQFPNYSSELNVNALLLGDSALYLCASSFVIAGATYEQYFGPGTRLTVT.

This clone was seen once. This chain connects TRBV19 to TRBJ1-5; D is possibly TRBD1 (5 bases). The CDR3 totals 16 residues. Looked up from germline, CDR1 is LNHDA and CDR2 is SQIVND (reference sequence). V was clipped by 7 bases and J by 2 bases, with 18 bases between them. This CDR3 is CASINLGASGNQPQHF. As DNA, the CDR3 is TGTGCCAGTATTAACCTAGGGGCCTCGGGCAATCAGCCCCAGCATTTT.

The chain has TRBV2 and TRBJ2-1, with D possibly TRBD1 on 6 matching bases. In germline, CDR1 is SNHLY, CDR2 FYNNEI. CDR3 length equals 14 residues. The V end was cut by 6 bases, the J end by 7 bases, with 16 bases between. This CDR3 is CASRASQGLNEQFF. The CDR3 DNA sequence: TGTGCCAGCAGGGCTAGCCAGGGGTTGAATGAGCAGTTCTTC.

This chain links TRBV28 with TRBJ2-1; perhaps TRBD1 as D (5 bases). This CDR3 region has 14 residues. Germline CDR1 is MDHEN and CDR2 is SYDVKM. Between the trimmed V and J ends, which lost 8 bases and 2 bases, there was a span of 13 bases. CDR3 sequence reads: CASSGAGPYNEQFF. The CDR3 DNA reads as TGTGCCAGCTCTGGGGCTGGCCCCTACAATGAGCAGTTCTTC.

The chain couples TRBV11-2 to TRBJ2-5; unclear D gene. The germline V gene has CDR1 SGHAT and CDR2 FQNNGV. Trimming took 5 bases from V and 7 from J, leaving 8 bases between them. The CDR3 has 11 residues. The CDR3 region is CASSTLWTQYF. CDR3 bases: TGTGCCAGCAGCACCCTTTGGACCCAGTACTTC.

V usage is TRBV18 and J usage is TRBJ2-3, with a tentative D call TRBD2 (6 bases). Trimming left V 2 bases short and J 5 bases short, with 11 bases between. CDR3 length equals 14 residues. Germline values: CDR1 KGHSH, CDR2 LQKENI. CDR3 region: CASSPAQEGDTQYF. The CDR3, as DNA: TGTGCCAGCTCACCAGCCCAGGAGGGAGATACGCAGTATTTT.

The chain links TRBV5-8 to TRBJ2-2; unclear D gene. The V gene lost 0 bases and the J gene lost 3 bases, with 6 bases spanning the gap. The CDR3 length is 14 residues. The V gene's germline CDR1 is SGHTS and CDR2 YDEGEE. For the CDR3, the DNA is TGTGCCAGCAGCTTGGTACAGTACACCGGGGAGCTGTTTTTT. This encodes CASSLVQYTGELFF.

The genes are TRBV18 and TRBJ2-7; 7 positions match TRBD1. The CDR3 covers 15 residues. Trimming at V came to 3 bases and at J to 5 bases, leaving 10 bases not matched to a gene. Germline CDR1 is KGHSH and CDR2 is LQKENI. CDR3 in amino acids: CASSPQPGQSHEQYF. The CDR3 coding sequence is TGTGCCAGCTCACCCCAACCGGGACAGTCTCACGAGCAGTACTTC.

This sequence joins TRBV5-7 and TRBJ2-3; perhaps TRBD1 as D (6 bases). TRBV5-7 is an ORF for which the function is uncertain. This CDR3 is 17 amino acids long. V shed 3 bases and J shed 2 bases, with 19 bases lying between them. CDR3 in amino acids: CASSSRRQVLSTDTQYF. CDR3 coding DNA: TGTGCCAGCAGCTCAAGGCGACAGGTACTATCCACAGATACGCAGTATTTT.

The genes are TRBV6-5 and TRBJ2-3; D gene ambiguous. This CDR3 comprises 15 residues. Deletions cut 5 bases from V and 0 bases from J, with 12 bases between. From germline, CDR1 is MNHEY and CDR2 SVGAGI. CDR3 in amino acids: CASSPSIASTDTQYF. CDR3 bases: TGTGCCAGCAGTCCCAGCATTGCTAGCACAGATACGCAGTATTTT.

This chain connects TRBV19 to TRBJ1-5; a weak D match, TRBD1 (5 bases). The CDR3 has 14 amino acids. The ends were cut back, 3 bases at V and 6 bases at J, with 12 bases in the middle. The germline V gene has CDR1 LNHDA and CDR2 SQIVND (reference sequence). In DNA, the CDR3 is TGTGCCAGTAGTATTGGTCTGAGGGGTCAGCCCCAGCATTTT. It encodes CASSIGLRGQPQHF. Based on the CDR3 plus reference TRBV19 and TRBJ1-5, the full variable domain is DGGITQSPKYLFRKEGQNVTLSCEQNLNHDAMYWYRQDPGQGLRLIYYSQIVNDFQKGDIAEGYSVSREKKESFPLTVTSAQKNPTAFYLCASSIGLRGQPQHFGDGTRLSIL.

The V and J genes are TRBV9 and TRBJ2-3, with 9 bases identical to TRBD2. Germline V lookup: CDR1 SGDLS, CDR2 YYNGEE. V was clipped by 3 bases and J by 1 base; unmatched bases: 3. This CDR3 is 15 amino acids long. CDR3 sequence: CASSEKRGGTDTQYF. The CDR3 DNA reads as TGTGCCAGCAGCGAGAAGCGGGGGGGCACAGATACGCAGTATTTT.

The chain has TRBV4-1 and TRBJ2-7, with TRBD1 matching 8 bases. The junction had 3 bases not matched to a gene; V was cut back by 0 bases and J by 2 bases. Germline CDR1 MGHRA, CDR2 YSYEKL. The CDR3 length is 15 residues. The CDR3 is CASSQEGTGAYEQYF. The CDR3 DNA reads as TGCGCCAGCAGCCAAGAGGGGACAGGAGCCTACGAGCAGTACTTC.

The chain uses TRBV10-2 and TRBJ2-7; TRBD1 matches at 10 bases. The CDR3 runs to 14 residues. CDR1 is WSHSY and CDR2 is SAAADI in the germline V gene. Unmatched junction bases numbered 5, after V lost 7 bases and J lost 2 bases. Written as DNA, the CDR3 is TGCGCCAGCAAAGGGACAGGGGATGCCTACGAGCAGTACTTC. Translated, it gives CASKGTGDAYEQYF.

The J gene is TRBJ2-2, the V gene TRBV5-4; D remains unclear. Looked up from germline, CDR1 is SGHNT and CDR2 is YYREEE (reference sequence). The length of the CDR3 is 15 residues. V was trimmed by 0 bases and J by 6 bases, leaving 12 bases between them. The DNA for the CDR3 is TGTGCCAGCAGCTTGGTCGGCGCTGGGGCCGGGGAGCTGTTTTTT. Its protein is CASSLVGAGAGELFF.

The chain employs TRBV19 and TRBJ2-3, with TRBD2 matching 7 bases. Germline CDR1 LNHDA, CDR2 SQIVND (reference sequence). With V trimmed by 5 bases and J by 0 bases, 8 bases remained unmatched. This CDR3 is built from 16 residues. CDR3 nucleotide sequence: TGTGCCAGTAGTTTCCGAGCGGGGACTAGCACAGATACGCAGTATTTT. Its translation is CASSFRAGTSTDTQYF.

This clone was found once. The chain carries TRBV7-9 and TRBJ2-7, with D unresolved. Germline values: CDR1 SEHNR, CDR2 FQNEAQ (reference sequence). The CDR3 loop spans 13 amino acids. Trimming shortened V by 4 bases and J by 3 bases, and 10 bases separated the two germline ends. CDR3 bases: TGTGCCAGCAGCTCCTTAGCAGGCTACGAGCAGTACTTC. Residues: CASSSLAGYEQYF.

The chain is built from TRBV7-8 and TRBJ2-5; 8 nucleotides match TRBD1. Trimming cost V 2 bases and J 2 bases; bases outside gene matches: 4. The germline CDR1 and CDR2 sequences are SGHVS and FQNEAQ. This CDR3 has 15 residues. CDR3 coding DNA: TGTGCCAGCAGCTTATCGGGACAGGTACAAGAGACCCAGTACTTC. Residues: CASSLSGQVQETQYF.

This clone was seen only once. V and J are TRBV21-1 and TRBJ1-5. TRBV21-1 is described as a pseudogene. The length of the CDR3 is 14 residues. CDR3 sequence: CASSKRATYQPQHF. Written as DNA, the CDR3 is TGTGCCAGCAGCAAAAGGGCTACGTATCAGCCCCAGCATTTT.

This sequence joins TRBV25-1 and TRBJ2-7; the D gene is possibly TRBD2 (5 bases). The CDR3 sequence is 15 residues long. The germline V gene has CDR1 MGHDK and CDR2 SYGVNS. V lost 3 bases and J lost 6, with 18 bases in between. The CDR3 loop is CASSDPRTGGGEQYF. CDR3 nucleotides: TGTGCCAGCAGTGATCCCAGGACTGGAGGAGGCGAGCAGTACTTC.

The chain joins TRBV24-1 to TRBJ2-3; a weak D match, TRBD1 (7 bases). The CDR3 totals 11 residues. Germline CDR1 and CDR2: KGHDR and SFDVKD. V was shortened by 7 bases and J by 11 bases, with 12 bases between the two germline ends. The CDR3 reads CATSAGQRQYF. CDR3 nucleotides: TGTGCCACCAGCGCGGGACAGAGGCAGTATTTT.

CDR3 region: CASEGAPSYNEQFF. The CDR3 DNA sequence: TGTGCCAGCGAAGGGGCCCCCTCCTACAATGAGCAGTTCTTC. This chain links TRBV28 with TRBJ2-1; possibly TRBD1 for D (5 bases). Trimming pared 8 bases from V and 0 bases from J, leaving 11 bases between. CDR3 length equals 14 residues. Germline V CDR1 and CDR2: MDHEN, SYDVKM. Supplemented by reference TRBV28 and TRBJ2-1, the full variable domain reads DVKVTQSSRYLVKRTGEKVFLECVQDMDHENMFWYRQDPGLGLRLIYFSYDVKMKEKGDIPEGYSVSREKKERFSLILESASTNQTSMYLCASEGAPSYNEQFFGPGTRLTVL.

This chain connects TRBV11-1 to TRBJ2-3; 10 nucleotides match TRBD2. V shed 6 bases, J shed 3 bases, and the junction held 6 bases outside the gene matches. From germline, CDR1 is SGHAT and CDR2 FQDESV (reference sequence). The CDR3 contains 15 residues. The DNA of the CDR3 is TGTGCCAGCAGTCCAGCGGGGGGGGGTACAGATACGCAGTATTTT. This encodes CASSPAGGGTDTQYF.

V and J are TRBV2 and TRBJ2-1, with 8 bases identical to TRBD2. Germline V gene data show CDR1 as SNHLY and CDR2 as FYNNEI. The CDR3 has 15 residues. The trim removed 6 bases at V and 2 bases at J, leaving 6 bases unmatched. The CDR3 sequence is CASSPGLGAYNEQFF. The DNA for the CDR3 is TGTGCCAGCAGCCCGGGACTAGGAGCCTACAATGAGCAGTTCTTC.

V gene TRBV19 combines with J gene TRBJ2-7, with TRBD1 matching over 7 bases. CDR1 is LNHDA and CDR2 is SQIVND in the germline V gene (reference sequence). CDR3 length: 14 residues. V lost 6 bases, J lost 6 bases, and 11 bases stayed unmatched. This CDR3 reads CASRSRDSASEQYF. CDR3 in DNA: TGTGCCAGTAGGAGCCGGGACAGCGCGTCCGAGCAGTACTTC.

This clone was seen more than once but under ten times. This chain joins TRBV7-9 and TRBJ1-6; 10 positions match TRBD1. CDR1 and CDR2 from the germline V gene are SEHNR and FQNEAQ (reference sequence). Trimming at V came to 1 base and at J to 13 bases, leaving 7 bases not matched to a gene. The CDR3 has 15 residues. The CDR3 sequence: CASSLGDRGFGPLHF. The CDR3 DNA reads TGTGCCAGCAGCTTAGGGGACAGGGGATTCGGGCCCCTCCACTTT.

The V and J genes are TRBV4-2 and TRBJ2-3; tentatively, D is TRBD2 (6 bases). Per germline, CDR1 LGHNA and CDR2 YNFKEQ. V was clipped by 0 bases and J by 2 bases, with 15 bases between them. This CDR3 region has 17 residues. The CDR3 loop is CASSQEIGTPITDTQYF. CDR3 nucleotide sequence: TGTGCCAGCAGCCAAGAGATAGGGACTCCAATCACAGATACGCAGTATTTT.